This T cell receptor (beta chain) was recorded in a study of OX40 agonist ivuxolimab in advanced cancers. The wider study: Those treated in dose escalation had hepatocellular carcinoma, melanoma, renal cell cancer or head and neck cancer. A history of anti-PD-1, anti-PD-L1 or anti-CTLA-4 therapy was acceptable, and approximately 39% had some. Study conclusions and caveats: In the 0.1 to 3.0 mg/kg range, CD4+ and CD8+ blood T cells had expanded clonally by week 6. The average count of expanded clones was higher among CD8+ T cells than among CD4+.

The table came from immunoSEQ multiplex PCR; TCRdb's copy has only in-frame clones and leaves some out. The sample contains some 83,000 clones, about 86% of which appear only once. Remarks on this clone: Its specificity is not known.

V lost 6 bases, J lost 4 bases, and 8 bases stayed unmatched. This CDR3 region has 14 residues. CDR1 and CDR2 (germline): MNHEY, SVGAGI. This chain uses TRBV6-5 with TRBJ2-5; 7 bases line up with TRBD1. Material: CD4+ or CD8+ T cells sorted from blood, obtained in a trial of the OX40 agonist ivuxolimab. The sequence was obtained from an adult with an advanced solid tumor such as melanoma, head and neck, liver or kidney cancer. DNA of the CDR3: TGTGCCAGCAGAGATAGGGGGCTTGGAGAGACCCAGTACTTC. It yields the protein CASRDRGLGETQYF.